Only a few counts were recorded for the clone carrying this T cell receptor beta chain. The sample is drawn from a study of radiation and T cells in renal cell carcinoma. Treatment here: treatment-naive control, cytoreductive nephrectomy. Clones were sequenced by immunoSEQ multiplex PCR, and TCRdb holds only the in-frame ones, with some missing. The sample has about 23,000 clones; roughly 60% are singletons. The TCR sequence derives from a man aged 35-49 years with renal cell carcinoma. The sequencing here drew on tumor tissue, taken from a patient whose treatment was nephrectomy without radiotherapy.

The CDR3 DNA sequence: TGTGCCAGCAGCGTAGATACGGGACAGGGGTCCTATGGCTACACCTTC. Its translation is CASSVDTGQGSYGYTF. The chain recombines TRBV9 with TRBJ1-2; TRBD1 matches 10 bases. CDR3 length: 16 amino acids. The germline V gene has CDR1 SGDLS and CDR2 YYNGEE. With 0 bases clipped from V and 4 bases from J, the junction kept 6 bases outside the gene matches.